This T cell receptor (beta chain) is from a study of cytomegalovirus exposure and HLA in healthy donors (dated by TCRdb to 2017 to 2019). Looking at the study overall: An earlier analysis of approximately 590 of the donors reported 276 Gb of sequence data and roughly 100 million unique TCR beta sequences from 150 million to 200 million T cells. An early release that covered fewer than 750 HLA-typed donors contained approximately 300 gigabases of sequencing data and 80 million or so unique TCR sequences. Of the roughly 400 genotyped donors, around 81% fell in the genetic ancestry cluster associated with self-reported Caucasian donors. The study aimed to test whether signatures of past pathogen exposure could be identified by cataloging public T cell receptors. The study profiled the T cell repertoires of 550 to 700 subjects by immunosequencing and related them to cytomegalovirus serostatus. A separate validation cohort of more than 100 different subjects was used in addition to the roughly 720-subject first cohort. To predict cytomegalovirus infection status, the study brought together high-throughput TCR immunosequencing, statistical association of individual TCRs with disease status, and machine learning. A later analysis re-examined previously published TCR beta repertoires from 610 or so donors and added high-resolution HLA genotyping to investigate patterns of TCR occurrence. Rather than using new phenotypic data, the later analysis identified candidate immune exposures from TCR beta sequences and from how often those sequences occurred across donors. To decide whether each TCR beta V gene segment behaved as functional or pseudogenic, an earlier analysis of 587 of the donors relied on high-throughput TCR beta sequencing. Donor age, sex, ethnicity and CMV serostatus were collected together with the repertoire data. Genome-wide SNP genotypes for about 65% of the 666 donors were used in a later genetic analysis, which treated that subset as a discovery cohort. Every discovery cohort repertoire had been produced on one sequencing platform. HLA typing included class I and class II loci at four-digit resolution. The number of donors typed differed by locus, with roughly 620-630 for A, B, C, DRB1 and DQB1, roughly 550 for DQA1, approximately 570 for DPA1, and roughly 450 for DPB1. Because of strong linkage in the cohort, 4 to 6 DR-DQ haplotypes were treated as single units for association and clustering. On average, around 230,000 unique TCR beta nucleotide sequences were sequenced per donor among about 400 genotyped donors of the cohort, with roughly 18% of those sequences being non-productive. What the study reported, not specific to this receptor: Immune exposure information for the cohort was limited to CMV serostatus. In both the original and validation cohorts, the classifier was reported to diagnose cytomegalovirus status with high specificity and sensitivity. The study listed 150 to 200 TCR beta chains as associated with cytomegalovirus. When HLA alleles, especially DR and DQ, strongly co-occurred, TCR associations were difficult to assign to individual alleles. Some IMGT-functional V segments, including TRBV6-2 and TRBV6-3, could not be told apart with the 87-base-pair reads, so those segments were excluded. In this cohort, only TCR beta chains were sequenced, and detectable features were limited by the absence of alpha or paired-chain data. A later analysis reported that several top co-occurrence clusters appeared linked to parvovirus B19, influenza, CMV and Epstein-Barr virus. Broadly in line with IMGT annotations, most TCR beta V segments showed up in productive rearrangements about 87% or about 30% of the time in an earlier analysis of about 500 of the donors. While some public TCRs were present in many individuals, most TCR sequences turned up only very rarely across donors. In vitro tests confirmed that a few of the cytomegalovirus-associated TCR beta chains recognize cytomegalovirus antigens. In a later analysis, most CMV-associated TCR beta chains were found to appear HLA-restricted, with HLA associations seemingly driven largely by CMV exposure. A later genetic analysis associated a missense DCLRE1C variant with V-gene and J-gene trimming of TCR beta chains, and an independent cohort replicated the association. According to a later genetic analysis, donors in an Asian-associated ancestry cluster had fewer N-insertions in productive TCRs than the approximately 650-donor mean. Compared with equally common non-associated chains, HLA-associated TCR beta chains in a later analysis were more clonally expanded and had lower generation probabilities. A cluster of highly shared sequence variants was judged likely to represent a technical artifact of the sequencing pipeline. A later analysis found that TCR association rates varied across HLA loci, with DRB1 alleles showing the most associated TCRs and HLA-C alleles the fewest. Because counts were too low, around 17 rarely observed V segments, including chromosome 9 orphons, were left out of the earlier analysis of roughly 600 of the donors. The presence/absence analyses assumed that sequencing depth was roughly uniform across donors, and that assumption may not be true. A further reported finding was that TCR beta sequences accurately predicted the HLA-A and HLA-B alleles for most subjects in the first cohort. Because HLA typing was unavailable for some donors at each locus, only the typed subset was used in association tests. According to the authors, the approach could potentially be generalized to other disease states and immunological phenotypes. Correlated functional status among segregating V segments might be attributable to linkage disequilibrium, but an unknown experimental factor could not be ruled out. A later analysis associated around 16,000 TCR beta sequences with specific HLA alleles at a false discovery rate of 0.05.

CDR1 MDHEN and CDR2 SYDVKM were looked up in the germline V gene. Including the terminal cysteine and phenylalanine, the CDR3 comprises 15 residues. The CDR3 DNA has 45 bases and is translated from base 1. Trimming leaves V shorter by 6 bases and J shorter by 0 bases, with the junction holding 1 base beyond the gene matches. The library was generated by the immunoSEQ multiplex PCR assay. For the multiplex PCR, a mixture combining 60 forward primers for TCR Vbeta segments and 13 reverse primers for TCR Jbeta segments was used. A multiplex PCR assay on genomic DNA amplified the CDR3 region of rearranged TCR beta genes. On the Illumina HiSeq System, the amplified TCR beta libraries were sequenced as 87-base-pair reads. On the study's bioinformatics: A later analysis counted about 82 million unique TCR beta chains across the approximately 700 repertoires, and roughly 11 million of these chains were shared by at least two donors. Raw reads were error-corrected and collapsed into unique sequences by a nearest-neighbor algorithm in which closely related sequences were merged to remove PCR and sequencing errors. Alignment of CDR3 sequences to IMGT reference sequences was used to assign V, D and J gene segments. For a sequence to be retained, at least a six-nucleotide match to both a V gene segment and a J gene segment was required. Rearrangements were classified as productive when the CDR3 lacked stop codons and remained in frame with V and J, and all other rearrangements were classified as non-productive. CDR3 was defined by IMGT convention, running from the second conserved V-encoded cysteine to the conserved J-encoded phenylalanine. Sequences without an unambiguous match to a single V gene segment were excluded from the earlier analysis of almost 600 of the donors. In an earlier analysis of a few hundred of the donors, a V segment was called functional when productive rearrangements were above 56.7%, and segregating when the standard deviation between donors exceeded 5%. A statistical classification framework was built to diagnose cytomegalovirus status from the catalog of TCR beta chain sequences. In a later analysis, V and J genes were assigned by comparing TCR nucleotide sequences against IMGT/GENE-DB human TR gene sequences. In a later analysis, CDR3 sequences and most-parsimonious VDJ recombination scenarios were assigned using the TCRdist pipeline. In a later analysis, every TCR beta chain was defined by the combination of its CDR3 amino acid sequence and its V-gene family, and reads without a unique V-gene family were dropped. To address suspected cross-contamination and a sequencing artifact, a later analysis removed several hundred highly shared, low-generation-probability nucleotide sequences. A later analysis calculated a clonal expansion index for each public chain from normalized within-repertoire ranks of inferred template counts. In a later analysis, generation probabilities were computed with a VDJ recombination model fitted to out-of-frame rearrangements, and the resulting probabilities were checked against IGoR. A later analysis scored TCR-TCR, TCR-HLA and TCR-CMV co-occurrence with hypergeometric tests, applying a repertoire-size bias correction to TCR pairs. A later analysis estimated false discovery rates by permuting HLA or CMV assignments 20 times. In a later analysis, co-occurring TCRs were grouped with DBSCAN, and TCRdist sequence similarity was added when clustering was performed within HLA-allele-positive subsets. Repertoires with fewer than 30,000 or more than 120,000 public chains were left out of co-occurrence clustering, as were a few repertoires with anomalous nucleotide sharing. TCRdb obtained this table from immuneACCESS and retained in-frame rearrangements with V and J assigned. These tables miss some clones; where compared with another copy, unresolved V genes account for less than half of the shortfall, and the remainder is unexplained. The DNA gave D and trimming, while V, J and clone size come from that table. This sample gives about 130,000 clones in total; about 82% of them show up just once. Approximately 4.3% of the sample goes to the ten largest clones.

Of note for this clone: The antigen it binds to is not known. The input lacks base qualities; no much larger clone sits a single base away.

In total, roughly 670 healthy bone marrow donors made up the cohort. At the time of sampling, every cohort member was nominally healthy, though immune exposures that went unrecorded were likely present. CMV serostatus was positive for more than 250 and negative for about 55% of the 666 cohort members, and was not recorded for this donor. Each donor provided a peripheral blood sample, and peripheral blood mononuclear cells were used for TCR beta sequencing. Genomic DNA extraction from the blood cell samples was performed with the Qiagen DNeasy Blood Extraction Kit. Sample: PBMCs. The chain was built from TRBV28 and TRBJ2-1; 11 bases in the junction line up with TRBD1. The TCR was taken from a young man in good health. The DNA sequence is TGTGCCAGCAGAGGGACAGGGGGCTCCTACAATGAGCAGTTCTTC. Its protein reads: CASRGTGGSYNEQFF.